These 26 T cell receptor beta chains were sequenced from one sample in a study of cytomegalovirus exposure and HLA in healthy donors. Clones were sequenced by immunoSEQ multiplex PCR, and TCRdb holds only the in-frame ones, with some missing. The data hold about 160,000 clones, with 86% observed a single time. Specimen: PBMCs. These receptors all stem from a woman in her thirties in good health and CMV-seronegative.

The chain is built from TRBV5-4 and TRBJ2-3; D gene uncertain. V lost 4 bases to trimming and J lost 3 bases, with 6 bases between them. CDR1 and CDR2 (germline): SGHNT, YYREEE (reference sequence). The CDR3 sequence is 12 residues long. CDR3 coding DNA: TGTGCCAGCAGCCTGCCGACAGATACGCAGTATTTT. Amino acids: CASSLPTDTQYF.

This chain connects TRBV27 to TRBJ2-1; 7 nucleotides line up with TRBD2. V gave up 3 bases and J gave up 5 bases; unmatched junction bases: 7. This CDR3 region has 15 residues. In germline, CDR1 is MNHEY, CDR2 SMNVEV (reference sequence). The DNA of the CDR3 is TGTGCCAGCAGTTTGCGGCGCGGGGGTAACAATGAGCAGTTCTTC. Translation gives CASSLRRGGNNEQFF.

The chain has TRBV9 and TRBJ2-1; 13 bases fit TRBD2. Germline CDR1 and CDR2: SGDLS and YYNGEE. V was pared by 4 bases and J by 7 bases, with 5 bases of the junction left unmatched. CDR3 length: 15 residues. CDR3 bases: TGTGCCAGCAGCACTAGCGGGGGGGCCAGTAATGAGCAGTTCTTC. This translates into CASSTSGGASNEQFF.

The V gene is TRBV27, the J gene TRBJ2-1; the D gene is possibly TRBD1 (5 bases). CDR1 MNHEY and CDR2 SMNVEV come from the germline V gene (reference sequence). There are 15 residues in the CDR3. Deletions cut 6 bases from V and 4 bases from J, with 16 bases between. The CDR3 region is CASSPLLRGYNEQFF. CDR3 DNA sequence: TGTGCCAGCAGCCCCTTACTTAGGGGTTACAATGAGCAGTTCTTC.

The chain links TRBV2 to TRBJ1-3; 7 bases map to TRBD1. V dropped 0 bases and J dropped 2; count of bases not matched to a gene: 7. CDR3 length: 17 residues. The germline gives CDR1 SNHLY, CDR2 FYNNEI. This CDR3 is CASSEARGRGAGNTIYF. The CDR3 DNA sequence: TGTGCCAGCAGTGAAGCGCGTGGCAGGGGGGCTGGAAACACCATATATTTT.

V is TRBV6-6 and J is TRBJ2-7; tentatively, D is TRBD2 (6 bases). Germline values: CDR1 MNHNY, CDR2 SVGAGI (reference sequence). The CDR3 consists of 14 residues. Trimming cost V 9 bases and J 0 bases, with 15 bases left between them. Written as DNA, the CDR3 is TGTGCCAGTACACCGGACGGGAGCTCCTACGAGCAGTACTTC. Encoded protein: CASTPDGSSYEQYF.

V is TRBV7-9 and J is TRBJ2-5; D gene unclear. Germline V lookup: CDR1 SEHNR, CDR2 FQNEAQ (reference sequence). The CDR3 consists of 13 residues. V lost 0 bases and J 1 base, leaving 3 bases between the germline ends. The CDR3 DNA sequence: TGTGCCAGCAGCTTAGCGCTCCAAGAGACCCAGTACTTC. This sequence encodes CASSLALQETQYF.

The chain uses TRBV28 and TRBJ2-7; tentatively, D is TRBD1 (6 bases). Germline CDR1 and CDR2: MDHEN and SYDVKM. V was trimmed by 3 bases and J by 1 base, leaving 10 bases between them. The CDR3 is 14 residues long. The CDR3 sequence: CASSLAGASYEQYF. The CDR3 nucleotides are TGTGCCAGCAGTTTGGCAGGGGCATCCTACGAGCAGTACTTC.

This clone has more than one count but fewer than ten. The chain combines TRBV7-9 with TRBJ2-2, with TRBD1 matching over 7 bases. Germline V gene sequence: CDR1 SEHNR, CDR2 FQNEAQ (reference sequence). V trimming: 5 bases; J trimming: 6 bases; junction bases outside the gene matches: 12. The CDR3 length is 16 residues. In DNA, the CDR3 is TGTGCCAGCAGCCCCCCGACAGGGAATATGGCCGGGGAGCTGTTTTTT. Translated, it gives CASSPPTGNMAGELFF.

The J gene is TRBJ2-2, the V gene TRBV11-3; D is uncertain. This CDR3 has 14 residues. Trimming took 1 base from V and 4 from J, leaving 7 bases between them. Looked up from germline, CDR1 is SGHNT and CDR2 is YENEEA. This chain's CDR3 is CASSLVAATGELFF. CDR3 in DNA: TGTGCCAGCAGCTTAGTTGCAGCCACCGGGGAGCTGTTTTTT.

This clone appeared a single time. The V and J genes are TRBV7-2 and TRBJ2-7, with a tentative D call TRBD2 (6 bases). Germline V lookup: CDR1 SGHTA, CDR2 FQGNSA. CDR3 size: 15 residues. The germline V and J ends were trimmed by 4 bases and 7 bases, with 20 bases remaining between them. The chain's CDR3 is CASSSPGDGDWEQYF. The CDR3 DNA reads TGTGCCAGCAGCTCCCCGGGCGACGGGGACTGGGAGCAGTACTTC.

V usage is TRBV30 and J usage is TRBJ2-1; the match to TRBD2 covers 9 bases. The CDR3 is 14 residues long. CDR1 GTSNPN and CDR2 SVGIG come from the germline V gene (reference sequence). Losses at the gene ends were 6 bases for V and 4 bases for J; bases not matched to a gene: 7. CDR3 DNA: TGTGCCTGCCTCCCTAGCGGGGTGTACAATGAGCAGTTCTTC. Its translation: CACLPSGVYNEQFF.

In nucleotides, the CDR3 is TGCGCCAGCAGCCAAGTAGCGGGAGTGCGCACCGGGGAGCTGTTTTTT. This translates into CASSQVAGVRTGELFF. This chain joins TRBV4-3 and TRBJ2-2, with 9 bases matching TRBD2. Unmatched junction bases numbered 4, after V lost 1 base and J lost 4 bases. Germline V gene sequence: CDR1 LGHNA, CDR2 YSLEER. The CDR3 is 16 amino acids.

This clone is a singleton in its sample. Here the CDR3 DNA reads TGCGCCAGCAGCTTGCTCGGGGGACCCTCCTACAATGAGCAGTTCTTC. Protein sequence: CASSLLGGPSYNEQFF. The rearrangement uses TRBV5-1 and TRBJ2-1; D possibly corresponds to TRBD2 (6 bases). CDR1 is SGHRS, CDR2 YFSETQ, per germline. Trimming took 1 base from V and 0 from J, leaving 11 bases between them. There are 16 residues in the CDR3.

The chain carries TRBV5-1 and TRBJ2-7, with D hard to call. Trimming cost V 0 bases and J 7 bases, with 20 bases left between them. CDR1 is SGHRS, CDR2 YFSETQ, per germline. The CDR3 totals 16 residues. The CDR3 DNA follows: TGCGCCAGCAGCTTGGACCCACGAATTTTATCGCGGGAGCAGTACTTC. Its translation is CASSLDPRILSREQYF.

This chain joins TRBV7-9 and TRBJ2-2; 10 bases map to TRBD1. This CDR3 has 17 residues. Germline V CDR1 and CDR2: SEHNR, FQNEAQ (reference sequence). Losses at the gene ends were 3 bases for V and 7 bases for J; bases not matched to a gene: 11. Here the CDR3 DNA reads TGTGCCAGCAGCTTGGGGTCCGTGGGACAGGGGCACGGGGAGCTGTTTTTT. This gives the protein CASSLGSVGQGHGELFF.

This chain uses TRBV2 with TRBJ2-5, with D possibly being TRBD1 (6 bases). CDR1 is SNHLY and CDR2 is FYNNEI in the germline V gene. V lost 4 bases and J lost 5, with 14 bases in between. The CDR3 is 14 amino acids. CDR3 sequence: CASSVTGPRETQYF. CDR3 nucleotide sequence: TGTGCCAGCAGTGTAACAGGGCCTCGGGAGACCCAGTACTTC.

The V gene is TRBV4-3, the J gene TRBJ2-5, with TRBD2 matching 8 bases. This CDR3 region has 15 residues. CDR1 is LGHNA, CDR2 YSLEER, per germline. Trimming took 3 bases from V and 3 from J; bases not matched to a gene: 6. The CDR3 here is CASSQGLDTKETQYF. In DNA, the CDR3 is TGCGCCAGCAGCCAGGGACTAGACACCAAAGAGACCCAGTACTTC.

Only one count was recorded for this clone. The chain carries TRBV4-2 and TRBJ2-7; the D gene could be TRBD1 or TRBD2 (5 bases each). The CDR3 sequence is 12 residues long. Germline V gives CDR1 LGHNA, CDR2 YNFKEQ. Trimming removed 4 bases at V and 4 bases at J, with 8 bases between. CDR3 DNA: TGTGCCAGCAGCCGGGACGGTTACGAGCAGTACTTC. Encoded protein: CASSRDGYEQYF.

V and J are TRBV5-1 and TRBJ2-7; 7 bases map to TRBD2. CDR1 and CDR2 from the germline V gene are SGHRS and YFSETQ. CDR3 length: 16 amino acids. After removal of 3 bases from V and 2 bases from J, the junction contained 11 bases not matched to a gene. For the CDR3, the DNA is TGCGCCAGCAGCTCAACTCAGACTAGCCGTACCTACGAGCAGTACTTC. This codes for CASSSTQTSRTYEQYF.

The V and J genes are TRBV4-1 and TRBJ1-4, with a weak D call TRBD1 (5 bases). Germline V gene lookup returns CDR1 MGHRA and CDR2 YSYEKL. The CDR3 runs to 16 residues. V was cut by 1 base and J by 5 bases, with 14 bases left in between. The DNA for the CDR3 is TGCGCCAGCAGCCAAGCCCCCGGGACGGTGAATGAAAAACTGTTTTTT. It is translated as CASSQAPGTVNEKLFF.

The V gene is TRBV5-6, the J gene TRBJ1-6; 8 bases are a match to TRBD1. CDR1 and CDR2 (germline): SGHDT, YYEEEE. The CDR3 sequence is 15 residues long. V shed 4 bases, J shed 6 bases, and the junction held 6 bases outside the gene matches. The CDR3 reads CASSLPGGGNSPLHF. In DNA form, the CDR3 reads TGTGCCAGCAGCCTCCCAGGGGGCGGTAATTCACCCCTCCACTTT.

The chain combines TRBV19 with TRBJ1-5; no firm D call. Between the trimmed V and J ends, which lost 5 bases and 4 bases, there was a span of 9 bases. The CDR3 has 13 amino acids. Germline values: CDR1 LNHDA, CDR2 SQIVND (reference sequence). The CDR3 loop is CASSPTRNQPQHF. CDR3 DNA sequence: TGTGCCAGTAGTCCGACAAGAAATCAGCCCCAGCATTTT.

This sequence joins TRBV7-9 and TRBJ2-3; D gene uncertain. V was shortened by 5 bases and J by 6 bases, with 6 bases between the two germline ends. The germline CDR1 and CDR2 sequences are SEHNR and FQNEAQ (reference sequence). This CDR3 contains 11 residues. CDR3 protein: CASSGRDTQYF. In nucleotides, the CDR3 is TGTGCCAGCAGCGGCAGGGATACGCAGTATTTT.

This sequence joins TRBV7-9 and TRBJ2-5; unclear D gene. V lost 5 bases to trimming and J lost 0 bases, with 16 bases between them. CDR1 is SEHNR, CDR2 FQNEAQ, per germline (reference sequence). The CDR3 is made up of 16 amino acids. CDR3 protein: CASSPLGWPDQETQYF. CDR3 in DNA: TGTGCCAGCAGCCCATTGGGGTGGCCAGACCAAGAGACCCAGTACTTC.

This chain connects TRBV27 to TRBJ2-5; tentatively, D is TRBD1 or TRBD2 (5 bases each). The length of the CDR3 is 15 residues. V dropped 3 bases and J dropped 0 bases, with 11 bases sitting between them. The germline gives CDR1 MNHEY, CDR2 SMNVEV (reference sequence). The CDR3: CASSFRGRDQETQYF. For the CDR3, the DNA is TGTGCCAGCAGTTTCCGGGGCAGGGACCAAGAGACCCAGTACTTC.